This TCR beta chain was sequenced in a study of control samples from healthy donors and cancer patients. The table came from immunoSEQ multiplex PCR; TCRdb's copy has only in-frame clones and leaves some out. Here the sample spans roughly 40,000 clones, about 93% being singletons. The receptor was derived from a woman in her forties or fifties in good health. Material: blood.

The CDR3 sequence: CASSEAGEAYGYTF. The CDR3 DNA follows: TGTGCCAGCAGTGAAGCGGGGGAGGCCTATGGCTACACCTTC. The rearrangement uses TRBV6-1 and TRBJ1-2; a weak D match, TRBD1 (5 bases). The CDR3 runs 14 residues. Germline assignment: CDR1 MNHNS and CDR2 SASEGT. Deletions cut 0 bases from V and 4 bases from J, with 9 bases between.